These 9 T cell receptor beta chains share one sample of origin, sequenced in a study of control samples from healthy donors and cancer patients. TCRdb's copy holds only in-frame clones and misses some; the assay was immunoSEQ multiplex PCR. Found here are fewer than 100,000 clones, roughly four fifths of them singletons; the top ten hold 1.5% to 2%. Sequencing input: blood. Every receptor here comes from a man aged 55 to 70 in good health.

The chain employs TRBV19 and TRBJ1-6; D not resolved. This CDR3 comprises 14 residues. V was clipped by 11 bases and J by 1 base, with 12 bases between them. Germline-derived CDR1 and CDR2 are LNHDA and SQIVND (reference sequence). CDR3 protein: CAAGKGSYNSPLHF. DNA of the CDR3: TGTGCCGCAGGCAAGGGTTCCTATAATTCACCCCTCCACTTT.

This rearrangement joins TRBV18 to TRBJ1-5, with 8 positions matching TRBD1. Germline CDR1 reads KGHSH; CDR2 reads LQKENI. With V trimmed by 4 bases and J by 11 bases, 10 bases remained unmatched. The CDR3 totals 14 residues. Here the CDR3 DNA reads TGTGCCAGCTCACTTGACAGGGGAGGAGGAACCCAGCATTTT. It is translated as CASSLDRGGGTQHF.

The gene calls are TRBV27 and TRBJ2-3; D not resolved. The germline V and J ends were trimmed by 6 bases and 3 bases, with 10 bases remaining between them. CDR3 length: 13 residues. Germline-derived CDR1 and CDR2 are MNHEY and SMNVEV (reference sequence). CDR3 in amino acids: CASRLLGTDTQYF. Written as DNA, the CDR3 is TGTGCCAGCAGACTCCTGGGGACAGATACGCAGTATTTT.

This rearrangement joins TRBV24-1 to TRBJ2-6, with D perhaps matching TRBD1 (6 bases). This CDR3 comprises 17 residues. V was clipped by 5 bases and J by 0 bases, with 13 bases between them. The germline CDR1 and CDR2 sequences are KGHDR and SFDVKD. Here the CDR3 DNA reads TGTGCCACCAGTGCAGGGGCCGGCGCCTCTGGGGCCAACGTCCTGACTTTC. Protein: CATSAGAGASGANVLTF.

This chain uses TRBV28 with TRBJ2-3; D not resolved. V lost 1 base and J 6 bases, leaving 2 bases between the germline ends. The CDR3 is 11 amino acids. Germline V gives CDR1 MDHEN, CDR2 SYDVKM. The CDR3 region is CASSLLDTQYF. The CDR3, as DNA: TGTGCCAGCAGTTTATTGGATACGCAGTATTTT.

The genes are TRBV3-1 (or the pseudogene TRBV3-2) and TRBJ1-1, with D tentatively TRBD1 (5 bases). The CDR3 is 15 amino acids. Germline CDR1 is LGHDT and CDR2 is YNNKEL (reference sequence). Between the trimmed V and J ends, which lost 2 bases and 5 bases, there was a span of 15 bases. Here the CDR3 reads CASSQFWGVRTEAFF. In nucleotides, the CDR3 is TGTGCCAGCAGCCAATTTTGGGGGGTGAGGACTGAAGCTTTCTTT.

This chain uses TRBV27 with TRBJ2-7; perhaps TRBD1 as D (7 bases). With 5 bases removed from V and 0 bases from J, the gap between germline ends came to 11 bases. The CDR3 is made up of 14 amino acids. The germline V gene has CDR1 MNHEY and CDR2 SMNVEV (reference sequence). The CDR3: CASSNRGLSYEQYF. CDR3 nucleotides: TGTGCCAGCAGTAACAGGGGACTCTCCTACGAGCAGTACTTC.

The genes are TRBV29-1 and TRBJ2-1; D is perhaps TRBD2 (5 bases). Germline V CDR1 and CDR2: SQVTM, ANQGSEA. The germline V and J ends were trimmed by 5 bases and 8 bases, with 13 bases remaining between them. This CDR3 region has 12 residues. DNA for the CDR3: TGCAGCGTTCACCGGGCCGGGGATGAGCAGTTCTTC. Its protein is CSVHRAGDEQFF.

The chain uses TRBV2 and TRBJ1-6; unclear D gene. This CDR3 is built from 14 residues. The germline V and J ends were trimmed by 7 bases and 8 bases, with 15 bases remaining between them. Germline CDR1 is SNHLY and CDR2 is FYNNEI. In DNA, the CDR3 is TGTGCCAGCAACCCCGGACCGAGCTATTCACCCCTCCACTTT. Translation: CASNPGPSYSPLHF.